This TCR beta chain was recorded in a study of tumor-infiltrating lymphocytes in oesophageal squamous cell carcinoma. TCRdb processed the PCR reads anew with MiXCR; each CDR3 protein has one entry. The sample has approximately 9,500 distinct CDR3 sequences, about three fifths seen once. The sample holds one count of this clonotype. Germline V gives CDR1 SGHNT, CDR2 YENEEA. This CDR3 comprises 17 residues. V gene TRBV11-3 combines with J gene TRBJ2-5, with 15 bases fitting TRBD2. The J call may be faulty, since TRBJ2-3 better matches the DNA end. This clonotype was sampled from a male donor with esophageal squamous cell carcinoma. Sequencing used esophageal tumor tissue. CDR3 sequence reads: CASSLAGTSGGPDTQYF. The CDR3 DNA is TGTGCCAGCAGCTTAGCAGGGACTAGCGGGGGGCCAGATACGCAGTATTTT.